This paragraph reports one TCR beta chain. In germline, CDR1 is SGHRS, CDR2 YFSETQ. V was pared by 1 base and J by 3 bases, with 5 bases of the junction left unmatched. This CDR3 comprises 15 residues. This entry is derived from a study of blood T cell repertoires in COVID-19. Sequencing used immunoSEQ multiplex PCR; TCRdb keeps in-frame clones, though not all of them. The sample records about 260,000 clones, 88% being singletons. The receptor's source is a human donor in a cohort sampled during active COVID-19. Sequencing used peripheral blood. The chain couples TRBV5-1 to TRBJ1-2; 8 positions agree with TRBD1. The CDR3 coding sequence is TGCGCCAGCAGCTTGCGGACAGGGTTATACTATGGCTACACCTTC. Translation: CASSLRTGLYYGYTF.